Presented here are 9 T cell receptor beta chains from one specimen sequenced in a study of CD8 T cells in Susac syndrome. The authors reverse transcribed roughly 0.5 to 1 ug RNA with random hexamers. MiXCR was run by TCRdb on the immunoSEQ multiplex PCR reads, yielding one entry per CDR3 protein. Here the sample spans around 200,000 distinct CDR3 sequences, roughly 94% being singletons. Specimen: CD4+ T cells from PBMCs. Receptor source: a human donor with Susac syndrome.

The CDR3 DNA follows: TGTGCCAGCAGCCAAGATCGACAGGATACCTACGAGCAGTACTTC. Translation gives CASSQDRQDTYEQYF. V is TRBV4-2 and J is TRBJ2-7; TRBD1 is a possible D gene (6 bases). The V end lost 0 bases, the J end lost 2 bases, and 11 bases lay between the germline ends. Germline assignment: CDR1 LGHNA and CDR2 YNFKEQ. This CDR3 is 15 amino acids long.

In this sample, this clonotype turned up once. This chain connects TRBV20-1 to TRBJ1-1, with 7 nucleotides matching TRBD1. There are 15 residues in the CDR3. The V segment lost 3 bases and the J segment 0 bases; nucleotides outside the gene matches: 7. Germline loops: CDR1 DFQATT, CDR2 SNEGSKA (reference sequence). CDR3 DNA sequence: TGCAGTGCTAGTCTCCCAGGGGGGATGAACACTGAAGCTTTCTTT. Protein product: CSASLPGGMNTEAFF.

V usage is TRBV2 and J usage is TRBJ2-7; 9 bases map to TRBD2. The V and J ends lost 3 bases and 7 bases, in that order; junction bases with no gene match: 10. Germline CDR1 SNHLY, CDR2 FYNNEI. CDR3 length: 15 residues. The CDR3 DNA is TGTGCCAGCAGTGAGACGAGGACTAGCGCCTCAGAGCAGTACTTC. It translates to CASSETRTSASEQYF.

The V gene is TRBV6-5, the J gene TRBJ1-1; D unresolved. The germline gives CDR1 MNHEY, CDR2 SVGAGI. The V gene lost 2 bases and the J gene lost 1 base, with 17 bases spanning the gap. CDR3 length: 17 amino acids. The CDR3, as DNA: TGTGCCAGCAGTTACGGCGGGTTCGTAGGGAGGAACACTGAAGCTTTCTTT. It codes for CASSYGGFVGRNTEAFF.

The chain couples TRBV5-1 to TRBJ2-7, with D perhaps matching TRBD2 (6 bases). The germline V gene has CDR1 SGHRS and CDR2 YFSETQ. V dropped 0 bases and J dropped 3 bases, with 10 bases sitting between them. This CDR3 has 14 residues. CDR3: CASSLERTNYEQYF. The CDR3 DNA follows: TGCGCCAGCAGCTTGGAGCGGACTAACTACGAGCAGTACTTC.

The chain carries TRBV20-1 and TRBJ2-5, with 7 bases aligning to TRBD2. V was pared by 5 bases and J by 5 bases, with 8 bases of the junction left unmatched. CDR1 and CDR2 (germline): DFQATT, SNEGSKA (reference sequence). The CDR3 spans 13 residues. CDR3 region: CSAFRTRGETQYF. The CDR3 DNA reads TGCAGTGCTTTCAGGACTAGAGGGGAGACCCAGTACTTC.

The rearrangement joins TRBV7-2 to TRBJ1-2; a possible D gene is TRBD1 (5 bases). The CDR3 contains 14 residues. V was trimmed by 0 bases and J by 3 bases, leaving 8 bases between them. Germline loops: CDR1 SGHTA, CDR2 FQGNSA. CDR3 loop: CASSLAGGDYGYTF. CDR3 sequence (DNA): TGTGCCAGCAGCTTAGCGGGAGGGGACTATGGCTACACCTTC.

The rearrangement links TRBV28 to TRBJ2-5; 9 positions match TRBD2. The CDR3 runs 13 residues. The V segment lost 9 bases and the J segment 7 bases; nucleotides outside the gene matches: 9. Germline V gene lookup returns CDR1 MDHEN and CDR2 SYDVKM. The CDR3 sequence is CASEPGLATTQYF. As DNA, the CDR3 is TGTGCCAGTGAGCCGGGACTAGCAACGACCCAGTACTTC.

The chain uses TRBV7-2 and TRBJ2-2, with 16 bases that match TRBD2. The CDR3 consists of 16 residues. Germline V lookup: CDR1 SGHTA, CDR2 FQGNSA. The V segment lost 5 bases and the J segment 5 bases; nucleotides outside the gene matches: 2. The CDR3 DNA reads as TGTGCCAGCAGCAAGGGACTAGCGGGAGGGACCGGGGAGCTGTTTTTT. Translating gives CASSKGLAGGTGELFF.